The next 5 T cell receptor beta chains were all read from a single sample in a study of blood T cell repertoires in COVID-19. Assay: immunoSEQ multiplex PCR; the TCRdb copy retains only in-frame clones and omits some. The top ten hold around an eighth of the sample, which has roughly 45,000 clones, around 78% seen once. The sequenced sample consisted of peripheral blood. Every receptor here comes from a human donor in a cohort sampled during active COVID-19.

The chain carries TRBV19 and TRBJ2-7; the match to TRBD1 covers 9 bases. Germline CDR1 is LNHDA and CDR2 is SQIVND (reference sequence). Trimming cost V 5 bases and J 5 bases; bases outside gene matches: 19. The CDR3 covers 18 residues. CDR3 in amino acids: CASSSRTGASSRVHEQYF. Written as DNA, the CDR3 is TGTGCCAGTAGTTCCCGGACAGGGGCCTCGAGTAGAGTCCACGAGCAGTACTTC.

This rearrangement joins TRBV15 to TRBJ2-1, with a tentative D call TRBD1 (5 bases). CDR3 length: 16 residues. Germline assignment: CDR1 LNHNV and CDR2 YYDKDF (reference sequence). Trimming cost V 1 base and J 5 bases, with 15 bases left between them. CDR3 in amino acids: CATSRVDSGVNNEQFF. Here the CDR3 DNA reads TGTGCCACCAGCAGAGTCGACAGTGGGGTTAACAATGAGCAGTTCTTC.

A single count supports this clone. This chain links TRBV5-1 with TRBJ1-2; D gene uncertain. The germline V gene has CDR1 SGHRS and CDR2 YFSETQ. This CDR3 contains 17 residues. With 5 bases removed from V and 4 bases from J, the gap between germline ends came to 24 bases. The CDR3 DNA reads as TGCGCCAGCAGATCAGCAGGCATAGGAGGGTTAGGCTATGGCTACACCTTC. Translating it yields CASRSAGIGGLGYGYTF.

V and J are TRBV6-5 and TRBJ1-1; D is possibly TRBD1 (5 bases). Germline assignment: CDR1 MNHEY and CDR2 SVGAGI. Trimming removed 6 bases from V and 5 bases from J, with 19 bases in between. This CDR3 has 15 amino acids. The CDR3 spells CASSRGARGTTEAFF. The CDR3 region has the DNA TGTGCCAGCAGCCGCGGGGCTAGAGGGACTACTGAAGCTTTCTTT.

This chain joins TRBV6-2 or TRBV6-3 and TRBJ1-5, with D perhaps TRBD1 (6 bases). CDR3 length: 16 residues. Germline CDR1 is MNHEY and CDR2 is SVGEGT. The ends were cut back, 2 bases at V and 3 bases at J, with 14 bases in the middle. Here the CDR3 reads CASSYAGTLSNQPQHF. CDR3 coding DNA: TGTGCCAGCAGTTACGCAGGGACACTCTCCAATCAGCCCCAGCATTTT.